The clone carrying this T cell receptor beta chain was seen more than once but under ten times. The sample originates from a study of patients and donors after allogeneic stem cell transplantation. TCRdb re-derived calls from the RT-PCR reads in MiXCR, one entry per CDR3 protein. The table lists 6,800 or so distinct CDR3 sequences, roughly an eighth of them singletons. This CDR3 has 13 amino acids. From germline, CDR1 is LGHNA and CDR2 YSLEER. Trimming cost V 0 bases and J 6 bases, with 6 bases left between them. The clonotype originates from a human donor who was either an allogeneic HSCT recipient or a stem cell or donor lymphocyte infusion donor (not recorded which). It is not recorded whose cells these are; they may come from a transplant donor. The chain has TRBV4-3 and TRBJ1-5; D unclear. Specimen: blood, either unsorted or a sorted T cell fraction (not recorded which). This chain's CDR3 is CASSQDGFQPQHF. The CDR3 bases are TGCGCCAGCAGCCAAGATGGGTTTCAGCCCCAGCATTTT.